A selection of T cell receptor beta chains follows, all from one sample in a study of beta chain features in type 1 diabetes. Only in-frame clones appear in the TCRdb table, and some are missing; sequencing was by immunoSEQ multiplex PCR. This table holds hundreds of thousands of clones, 30% found once. The sequenced sample was naive CD4+ T cells from blood. The receptors come from a man between 18 and 29 years old in good health. CDR3s include the opening cysteine and the closing phenylalanine or tryptophan. The D gene is left open where the match is weak. Not every row has a clone size; where given, it reads once, few, many or a size class.

d_gene	abundance	j_gene	v_gene	CDR3aa	CDR3nt
TRBD1	NA	TRBJ2-7	TRBV7-2	CASSSRDSILSEQYF	TGTGCCAGCAGCTCCCGGGACAGCATCCTATCCGAGCAGTACTTC
TRBD2	NA	TRBJ2-1	TRBV6-5	CASSRTSGSYNEQFF	TGTGCCAGCAGTCGGACTAGCGGTTCCTACAATGAGCAGTTCTTC
TRBD2	few	TRBJ2-7	TRBV4-2	CASSQIIASGNYEQYF	TGTGCCAGCAGCCAAATTATAGCTAGCGGAAACTACGAGCAGTACTTC
TRBD2	few	TRBJ2-1	TRBV29-1	CSVGVLAGVYNEQFF	TGCAGCGTAGGGGTACTGGCGGGAGTATACAATGAGCAGTTCTTC
TRBD2	NA	TRBJ2-1	TRBV19	CASSIVRTSGNNEQFF	TGTGCCAGTAGTATAGTCCGGACTAGCGGAAACAATGAGCAGTTCTTC
NA	few	TRBJ2-2	TRBV18	CASSGRDTGELFF	TGTGCCAGCTCCGGAAGGGACACCGGGGAGCTGTTTTTT
NA	few	TRBJ2-6	TRBV9	CASSTVGDVLTF	TGTGCCAGCAGCACAGTAGGCGACGTCCTGACTTTC
NA	NA	TRBJ2-7	TRBV30	CAWSVLNEQYF	TGTGCCTGGAGTGTTCTCAACGAGCAGTACTTC
NA	NA	TRBJ2-7	TRBV7-6	CASSLQVLGSSYEQYF	TGTGCCAGCAGCTTACAAGTCCTAGGGAGCTCCTACGAGCAGTACTTC
NA	NA	TRBJ2-5	TRBV21-1	CASSKTQETQYF	TGTGCCAGCAGCAAGACACAAGAGACCCAGTACTTC
NA	NA	TRBJ2-3	TRBV5-6	CASSKGSTDTQYF	TGTGCCAGCAGCAAGGGGAGCACAGATACGCAGTATTTT
TRBD1	NA	TRBJ2-5	TRBV15	CATSTRSTGGTYF	TGTGCCACCAGCACTCGATCGACAGGGGGCACATACTTC
NA	few	TRBJ1-5	TRBV30	CAWDNREGQPQHF	TGTGCCTGGGATAACAGGGAGGGTCAGCCCCAGCATTTT
NA	NA	TRBJ1-1	TRBV5-1	CASSLVMPDGAFF	TGCGCCAGCAGCTTGGTAATGCCGGATGGAGCTTTCTTT
TRBD1	few	TRBJ2-5	TRBV12-5	CASGLDGTGIRETQYF	TGTGCTAGTGGTTTGGATGGGACAGGGATTAGAGAGACCCAGTACTTC
NA	few	TRBJ1-5	TRBV30	CAWQGTGNQPQHF	TGTGCCTGGCAGGGTACGGGCAATCAGCCCCAGCATTTT
NA	few	TRBJ2-4	TRBV10-3	CAISESSELSKNIQYF	TGTGCCATCAGTGAGTCGAGTGAGTTGAGCAAAAACATTCAGTACTTC